This TCR beta chain emerged from a study of shared clonotypes between healthy human individuals (TCRdb year 2020). Broadly, across the study: A few men and two women, aged 18 to 49 years, made up the cohort. For each donor, three plates each were used for CD4 naive and CD4 memory, two plates were used for CD8 naive, and one plate was used for CD8 memory. Libraries were prepared and TCR repertoires were sequenced by different laboratories using diverse techniques, in order to increase sequencing depth and limit assay-specific biases. Leukapheresis yielded between about 0.94 and 10 billion PBMCs per donor. The study deeply sequenced blood TCR repertoires of about five healthy adults to estimate repertoire size and the extent of clonotype sharing between individuals.

The donors were healthy, HIV-negative adults with no recently reported acute infections or vaccinations. Only Caucasian adults living in Nashville, Tennessee, USA were represented among the donors. CD4+ T cells were enriched by magnetic negative selection; naive cells were then positively selected on CD45RA, and the negative fraction formed the memory subset. Blood was collected by leukapheresis, and PBMCs were isolated by Ficoll-Histopaque density gradient centrifugation and then cryopreserved in liquid nitrogen vapor phase. Analytical flow cytometry was used to check the purity and quantity of each magnetically sorted T cell population. Genomic DNA was isolated from every sorted fraction and measured by UV absorbance on a Nanodrop 2000c. Only one count was recorded for this clone. Its antigen is not yet known. Within one base of it there is no much larger clone, and no base qualities were kept.

General study outcomes and caveats: Only blood was sampled, and tissue TCR repertoires likely differ from those in blood. Because the study included a small number of donors, the genetic and exposure-history diversity represented was limited. Compared with non-shared clonotypes, clonotypes shared by all four sorted-subset donors had higher generation probabilities. Naive subsets generally had larger estimated clonotype richness than memory subsets. Pairwise subsampling indicated that sequencing depth was expected to affect the degree of clonotype sharing among donors. Approximately 5% of naive CD4, roughly 3.6% of naive CD8, roughly 2.5% of memory CD4, and roughly 0.4% of memory CD8 clonotypes were shared across several donors. Incomplete sequencing was indicated by rarefaction of sorted-subset datasets, despite the large sequencing depth.

Via the germline V gene, CDR1 is MGHRA and CDR2 YSYEKL. There are 16 amino acids in the CDR3, from cysteine to phenylalanine inclusive. Of all the DNA, just the CDR3 is kept, 48 bases in frame from base 1. For this chain, trimming is 2 bases at the V end and 3 bases at the J end, and the number of junction bases without a gene match is 3. Using the deep immunoSEQ assay, multiplex PCR amplified TCR CDR3 regions from genomic DNA. For each cell subset, the extracted genomic DNA was distributed evenly across all wells of several immunoSEQ 96-well plates, and each plate served as one replicate. For sorted subsets, around 200 ng genomic DNA, equal to 30,000 to 35,000 T cell genomes, was loaded into each replicate PCR. The purified libraries were quantified using a Qubit 3.0 fluorometer, sized with a Bioanalyzer 2100, and then quantified again using the KAPA Library Quantification kit. Every immunoSEQ 96-well plate was sequenced on a dedicated single-read 150-cycle Illumina NextSeq 550 flow cell. The authors' analysis ran thus. Because the immunoSEQ output held only junctional sequences and lacked quality scores, the filtering could not match the filtering applied to full-length reads. To assign V/J genes and CDR3, sequences were annotated against IMGT germline references using PyIR, a Python wrapper for IgBLAST v1.9. Reads were removed for weak V/J assignments (E-value above 1e-6), missing CDR3, stop codons, out-of-frame junctions, or ambiguous translated residues. V3J clonotypes were defined as sequences sharing the same inferred V gene, J gene, and CDR3 amino acid sequence. Percentage overlap between repertoires was calculated by dividing the number of shared unique clonotypes by the size of the smaller repertoire. Repertoire richness was assessed with RTK rarefaction, the Chao1 estimator, and Recon v2.1 estimates of unobserved clonotypes. OLGA was used to compute generation probabilities for all TCRbeta clonotypes that the gDNA method yielded from several donors. TCRdb took this table from immuneACCESS and kept in-frame rearrangements with V and J called. Such tables lack part of the clones; where checked against another copy, unresolved V genes explain under half of the gap, and the rest is unexplained. The V and J calls and the clone size are those of that table, but D and trimming were determined from the DNA. The sample contains more than 150,000 clones, 90% to 95% of them found a single time. Clones ranked in the top ten supply more than 0.065% of the sample.

The sequence joins TRBV4-1 to TRBJ2-1, with 11 junctional bases fitting TRBD2. Sequences were obtained from naive CD4+ T cells sorted from blood. Explained via the paper, the cell subset or site label denotes: CD45RA+ positively selected. The sequence derives from a woman younger than 45 in good health. Here the CDR3 is given as CASSQILAGGYNEQFF. DNA sequence: TGCGCCAGCAGCCAAATTCTAGCGGGAGGCTACAATGAGCAGTTCTTC.